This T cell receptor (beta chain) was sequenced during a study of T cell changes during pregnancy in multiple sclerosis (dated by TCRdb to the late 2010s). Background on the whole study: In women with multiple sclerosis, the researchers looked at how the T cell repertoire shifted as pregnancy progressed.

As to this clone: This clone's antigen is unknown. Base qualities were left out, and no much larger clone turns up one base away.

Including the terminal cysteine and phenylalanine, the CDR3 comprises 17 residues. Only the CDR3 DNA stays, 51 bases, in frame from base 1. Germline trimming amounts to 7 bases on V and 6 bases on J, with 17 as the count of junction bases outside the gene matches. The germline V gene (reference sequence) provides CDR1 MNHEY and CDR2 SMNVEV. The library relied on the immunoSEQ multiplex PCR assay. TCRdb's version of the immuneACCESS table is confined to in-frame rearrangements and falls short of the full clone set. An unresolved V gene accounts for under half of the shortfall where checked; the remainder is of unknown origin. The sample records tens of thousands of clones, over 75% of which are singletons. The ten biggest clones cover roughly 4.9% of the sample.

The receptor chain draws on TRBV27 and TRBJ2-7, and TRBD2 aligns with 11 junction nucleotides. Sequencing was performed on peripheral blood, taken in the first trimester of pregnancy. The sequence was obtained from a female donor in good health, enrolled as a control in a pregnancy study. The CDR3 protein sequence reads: CASTSSTRVAGGTEQYF. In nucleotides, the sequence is TGTGCCAGCACCTCCTCGACTCGCGTAGCGGGGGGGACCGAGCAGTACTTC.